This T cell receptor (beta chain) was sequenced during a study of cytomegalovirus exposure and HLA in healthy donors. Broader study findings: Associated with HLA alleles at 0.05 false discovery rate in a later analysis were 16,951 TCR beta sequences. The authors listed 150 to 200 TCR beta chains as cytomegalovirus-associated.

V was clipped by 5 bases and J by 4 bases; unmatched bases: 20. CDR1 is MNHEY and CDR2 is SMNVEV in the germline V gene (reference sequence). The CDR3 is 18 amino acids. 60 Vbeta and 13 Jbeta primers were used in PCR. Sequencing was performed with immunoSEQ multiplex PCR; in TCRdb, only in-frame clones are kept and a portion is missing. This sample has about 160,000 clones; over 70% occur once, and the top ten carry approximately 1.5%. For this clone: Its antigen remains unidentified.

The clonotype comes from a woman younger than 35 in good health and CMV-seronegative. The sample was PBMCs. This sequence joins TRBV27 and TRBJ2-7, with 7 positions matching TRBD1. CDR3 sequence (DNA): TGTGCCAGCAGTCCTCAATTTATAACTCGGGACAGTCCTTACGAGCAGTACTTC. Translated, it gives CASSPQFITRDSPYEQYF.